This TCR beta chain was sequenced during a study of CD8+CD57+ T cells in acquired aplastic anemia. Study background: Mean DNA quantity obtained from sorted CD4+ and CD8+ cells was around 3.2 ug.

The germline CDR1 and CDR2 sequences are ENHRY and SYGVKD. The CDR3 has 14 amino acids. Between the trimmed V and J ends, which lost 6 bases and 3 bases, there was a span of 14 bases. In patients chosen for sequencing, flow cytometry had shown CD8+CD57+ cell expansion. Severe acquired aplastic anemia was diagnosed in all patients. General study results and limits: Patients and controls were found to share 25 to 35 CD8+ CDR3 sequences.

The study profiled TCR beta VDJ and CDR3 using genomic DNA as template. TCRdb analysed the reads with MiXCR anew, one entry per CDR3 protein. In the table there are roughly 180,000 distinct CDR3 sequences, 45% to 60% of which are singletons. This clonotype was detected ten times or more. Its antigen is unidentified. The chain joins TRBV10-3 to TRBJ1-1; D is possibly TRBD1 (6 bases). This sequence was found in a human donor with aplastic anemia. Sequencing was carried out using sorted CD4+, CD8+, or CD8+CD57+ T cells (not recorded which) from PBMCs. The DNA of the CDR3 is TGTGCCATCAGGCCAACAGGGAGGGACACTGAAGCTTTCTTT. Translated: CAIRPTGRDTEAFF.